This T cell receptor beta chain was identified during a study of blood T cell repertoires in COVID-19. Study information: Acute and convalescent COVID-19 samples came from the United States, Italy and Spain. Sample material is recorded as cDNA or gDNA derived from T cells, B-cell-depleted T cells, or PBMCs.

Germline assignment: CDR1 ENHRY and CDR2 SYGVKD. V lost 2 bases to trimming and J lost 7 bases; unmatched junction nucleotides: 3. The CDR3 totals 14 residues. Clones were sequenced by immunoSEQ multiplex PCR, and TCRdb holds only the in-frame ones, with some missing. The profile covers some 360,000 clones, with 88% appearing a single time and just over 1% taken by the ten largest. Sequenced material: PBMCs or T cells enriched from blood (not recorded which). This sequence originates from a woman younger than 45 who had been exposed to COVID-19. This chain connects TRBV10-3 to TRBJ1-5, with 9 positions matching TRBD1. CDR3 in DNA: TGTGCCATCAGTGAGGGGGACAGGGCCCAGCCCCAGCATTTT. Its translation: CAISEGDRAQPQHF.